The 10 T cell receptor beta chains in this list originate from one sample, sequenced in a study of blood T cells in healthy people across ages. Primed by a sample-barcoded 5' primer and a J-beta primer mix, a second PCR proceeded for 7 to 11 cycles. In TCRdb, the 5' RACE reads were re-called with MiXCR into one record per CDR3 protein. The sample includes about 730,000 distinct CDR3 sequences, roughly 43% of them seen just once. Sequencing was performed on blood. The receptors come from a woman aged 55-69 years in good health.

This clonotype was counted at least ten times. The chain recombines TRBV7-2 with TRBJ2-7; TRBD2 matches at 9 bases. The V gene's germline CDR1 is SGHTA and CDR2 FQGNSA. V shed 9 bases, J shed 0 bases, and the junction held 3 bases outside the gene matches. CDR3 length: 13 residues. The CDR3 bases are TGTGCCAGTGCGGGAGGGGGCTCCTACGAGCAGTACTTC. This translates into CASAGGGSYEQYF.

In this sample, this clonotype turned up a few times. This chain links TRBV13 with TRBJ2-1, with 8 bases that match TRBD2. V was pared by 5 bases and J by 7 bases, with 16 bases of the junction left unmatched. The CDR3 is 17 residues long. Germline loops: CDR1 PRHDT, CDR2 FYEKMQ (reference sequence). CDR3 residues: CASSPLQRLAGGNEQFF. The CDR3, as DNA: TGTGCCAGCAGCCCCCTGCAGCGCCTAGCGGGTGGTAATGAGCAGTTCTTC.

The CDR3 nucleotides are TGTGCCAGCAGCTTAGCCCCCGGGCGAGAGACCCAGTACTTC. It encodes CASSLAPGRETQYF. This chain connects TRBV13 to TRBJ2-5; D unclear. The CDR3 is 14 amino acids. Germline V gives CDR1 PRHDT, CDR2 FYEKMQ (reference sequence). Between the trimmed V and J ends, which lost 1 base and 4 bases, there was a span of 10 bases.

This clonotype occurred many times. One end of the junction is discordant with germline, which a read error may explain. The rearrangement links TRBV10-1 to TRBJ2-7; 8 bases line up with TRBD2. Germline CDR1 WNHNN, CDR2 SYGVQD (reference sequence). There are 12 residues in the CDR3. DNA of the CDR3: TGTGCCAGCAGCGGGGGCTCCTACGAGCAGTACTTC. Translating it yields CASSGGSYEQYF.

This rearrangement joins TRBV4-3 to TRBJ2-7, with D tentatively TRBD2 (5 bases). CDR1 LGHNA and CDR2 YSLEER come from the germline V gene. The ends were cut back, 5 bases at V and 2 bases at J, with 13 bases in the middle. There are 14 residues in the CDR3. CDR3 residues: CASSTGIQAYEQYF. The CDR3 DNA reads TGCGCCAGCAGCACGGGAATTCAGGCCTACGAGCAGTACTTC.

V and J are TRBV9 and TRBJ2-3; the match to TRBD1 covers 7 bases. This CDR3 is 17 amino acids long. Germline V gene sequence: CDR1 SGDLS, CDR2 YYNGEE. V shed 0 bases, J shed 1 base, and the junction held 8 bases outside the gene matches. CDR3 in amino acids: CASSVAPGGSGTDTQYF. The CDR3 coding sequence is TGTGCCAGCAGCGTAGCCCCAGGGGGTTCCGGCACAGATACGCAGTATTTT.

V gene TRBV5-6 combines with J gene TRBJ2-5; 9 bases map to TRBD1. The CDR3 extends over 14 amino acids. Germline V gene sequence: CDR1 SGHDT, CDR2 YYEEEE. J was trimmed by 11 bases and V by 4 bases; bases with no gene match: 12. This CDR3 reads CASSMPGQGSKQYF. The DNA of the CDR3 is TGTGCCAGCAGCATGCCGGGACAGGGTTCCAAGCAGTACTTC.

A remark on this clonotype: This may stem from a read error, because a much larger clone lies one nucleotide away. The chain is built from TRBV11-1 and TRBJ2-7, with a possible D match to TRBD2 (5 bases). The closer fit of TRBJ2-1 to the DNA end suggests the J call may be wrong. Germline CDR1 SGHAT, CDR2 FQDESV (reference sequence). CDR3 length equals 14 residues. This CDR3 reads CASSLNGVSYEQFF. The CDR3 nucleotides are TGTGCCAGCAGCTTAAACGGGGTCTCCTACGAGCAGTTCTTC.

This clonotype has a handful of counts. The chain carries TRBV29-1 and TRBJ2-3, with a tentative D call TRBD2 (5 bases). Trimming cost V 0 bases and J 1 base, with 11 bases left between them. CDR3 length: 15 amino acids. Germline V CDR1 and CDR2: SQVTM, ANQGSEA. The CDR3 loop is CSVEDGSRGTDTQYF. DNA for the CDR3: TGCAGCGTTGAAGATGGGAGCCGGGGCACAGATACGCAGTATTTT.

The rearrangement joins TRBV28 to TRBJ1-2; 11 bases are a match to TRBD1. V was pared by 6 bases and J by 4 bases, with 7 bases of the junction left unmatched. This CDR3 comprises 15 residues. Germline V lookup: CDR1 MDHEN, CDR2 SYDVKM. The CDR3 region has the DNA TGTGCCAGCAGAAGTGGGACAGGGGGTGTCTATGGCTACACCTTC. This translates into CASRSGTGGVYGYTF.